This record covers a single T cell receptor (beta chain). Authors' methods: Scientists estimated how many nucleated cells there were by amplifying reference gene primers. TCRdb keeps only in-frame clones here, not all; method: immunoSEQ multiplex PCR. V, J and clone size were drawn from that table, and D and trimming were deduced from the DNA. The sample lists around 130,000 clones; less than 90% were seen once. The sample comes from a study of blood T cell repertoires in COVID-19. Study details: Acute and convalescent COVID-19 specimens originated in the United States, Italy and Spain. The cDNA or gDNA used as material had been derived from T cells, B-cell-depleted T cells, or PBMCs.

The CDR3 loop spans 18 amino acids. J lost 3 bases, V lost 0 bases, and 4 bases had no gene match. The germline CDR1 and CDR2 sequences are SGHRS and YFSETQ. The specimen sequenced was peripheral blood. The gene calls are TRBV5-1 and TRBJ2-6, with TRBD1 identical over 12 bases. This receptor was obtained from a man in his sixties with acute or convalescent COVID-19. DNA of the CDR3: TGCGCCAGCAGCTTGGTGGGACAGGGGGCTTATGGGGCCAACGTCCTGACTTTC. Amino acid sequence: CASSLVGQGAYGANVLTF.